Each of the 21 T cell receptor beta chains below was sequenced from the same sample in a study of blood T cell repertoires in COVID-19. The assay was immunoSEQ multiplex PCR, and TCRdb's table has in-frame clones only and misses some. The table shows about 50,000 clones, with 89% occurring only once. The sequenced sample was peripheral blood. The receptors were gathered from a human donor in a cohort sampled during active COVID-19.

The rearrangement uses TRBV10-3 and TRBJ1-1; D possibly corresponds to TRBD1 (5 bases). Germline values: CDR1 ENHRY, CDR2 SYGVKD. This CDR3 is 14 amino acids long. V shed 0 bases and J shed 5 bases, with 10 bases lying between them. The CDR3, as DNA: TGTGCCATCAGTGAGTCTGGGGGGAGGACTGAAGCTTTCTTT. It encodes CAISESGGRTEAFF.

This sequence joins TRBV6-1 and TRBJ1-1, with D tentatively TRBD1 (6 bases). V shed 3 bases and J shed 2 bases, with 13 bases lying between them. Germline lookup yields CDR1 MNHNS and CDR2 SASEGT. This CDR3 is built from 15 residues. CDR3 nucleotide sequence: TGTGCCAGCAGTGACAGGGGACGCGGCAACACTGAAGCTTTCTTT. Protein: CASSDRGRGNTEAFF.

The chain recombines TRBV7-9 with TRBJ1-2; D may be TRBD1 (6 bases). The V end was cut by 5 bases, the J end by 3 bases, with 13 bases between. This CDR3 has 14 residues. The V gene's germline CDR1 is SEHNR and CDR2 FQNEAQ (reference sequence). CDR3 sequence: CASSGGGLDYGYTF. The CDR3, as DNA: TGTGCCAGCAGCGGTGGGGGCTTGGACTATGGCTACACCTTC.

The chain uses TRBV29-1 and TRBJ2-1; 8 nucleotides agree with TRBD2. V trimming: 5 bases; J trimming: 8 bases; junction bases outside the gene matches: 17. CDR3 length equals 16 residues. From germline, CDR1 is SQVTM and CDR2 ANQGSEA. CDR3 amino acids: CSVCGGRRVLCHEQFF. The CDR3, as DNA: TGCAGCGTTTGTGGCGGGAGGAGGGTGTTATGCCATGAGCAGTTCTTC.

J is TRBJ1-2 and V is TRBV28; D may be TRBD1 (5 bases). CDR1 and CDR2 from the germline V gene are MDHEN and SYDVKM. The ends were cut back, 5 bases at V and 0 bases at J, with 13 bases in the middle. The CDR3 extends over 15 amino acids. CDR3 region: CASSGRGTPNYGYTF. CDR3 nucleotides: TGTGCCAGCAGTGGTCGGGGGACGCCTAACTATGGCTACACCTTC.

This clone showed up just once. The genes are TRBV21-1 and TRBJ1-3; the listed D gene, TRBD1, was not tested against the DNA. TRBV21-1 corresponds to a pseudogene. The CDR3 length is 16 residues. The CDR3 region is CASSKGKGGLRNTIYF. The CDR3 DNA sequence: TGTGCCAGCAGCAAAGGAAAAGGGGGCCTTCGAAACACCATATATTTT.

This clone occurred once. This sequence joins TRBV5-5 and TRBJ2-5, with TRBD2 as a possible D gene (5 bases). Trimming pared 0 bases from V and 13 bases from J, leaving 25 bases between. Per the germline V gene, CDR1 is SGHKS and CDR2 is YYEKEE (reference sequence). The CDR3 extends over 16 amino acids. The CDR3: CASSLDRTLMGAGGYF. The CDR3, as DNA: TGTGCCAGCAGCTTGGACCGGACGTTGATGGGAGCCGGTGGGTACTTC.

The CDR3 DNA reads TGTGCCAGCAGCAAATCGTTGATGGGGTGGTTAACAGGGGCCTATGGCTACACCTTC. Translating gives CASSKSLMGWLTGAYGYTF. V is TRBV21-1 and J is TRBJ1-2; the table names TRBD1, a call not compared with the DNA. TRBV21-1 is given as a pseudogene. CDR3 length: 19 amino acids.

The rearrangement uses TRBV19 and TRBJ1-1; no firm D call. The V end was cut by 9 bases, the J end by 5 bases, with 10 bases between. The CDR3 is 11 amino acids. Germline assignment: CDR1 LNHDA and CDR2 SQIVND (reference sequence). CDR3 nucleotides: TGTGCCAGCAGTGCAGCGACTGAAGCTTTCTTT. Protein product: CASSAATEAFF. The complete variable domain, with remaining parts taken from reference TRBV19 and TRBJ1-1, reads DGGITQSPKYLFRKEGQNVTLSCEQNLNHDAMYWYRQDPGQGLRLIYYSQIVNDFQKGDIAEGYSVSREKKESFPLTVTSAQKNPTAFYLCASSAATEAFFGQGTRLTVV.

The CDR3 sequence is CASSLVVGAGHVLEQFF. CDR3 bases: TGTGCCAGCAGCTTAGTAGTCGGAGCGGGTCATGTGCTTGAGCAGTTCTTC. The rearrangement joins TRBV13 to TRBJ2-1, with a possible D match to TRBD2 (6 bases). Germline assignment: CDR1 PRHDT and CDR2 FYEKMQ (reference sequence). Trimming cost V 1 base and J 9 bases, with 22 bases left between them. The CDR3 runs 17 residues.

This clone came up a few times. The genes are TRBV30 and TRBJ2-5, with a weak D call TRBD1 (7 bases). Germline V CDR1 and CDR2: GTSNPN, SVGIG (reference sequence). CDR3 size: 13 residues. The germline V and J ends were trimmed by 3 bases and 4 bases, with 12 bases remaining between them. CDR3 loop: CAWRHRGGETQYF. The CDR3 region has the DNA TGTGCCTGGAGACACAGGGGAGGAGAGACCCAGTACTTC.

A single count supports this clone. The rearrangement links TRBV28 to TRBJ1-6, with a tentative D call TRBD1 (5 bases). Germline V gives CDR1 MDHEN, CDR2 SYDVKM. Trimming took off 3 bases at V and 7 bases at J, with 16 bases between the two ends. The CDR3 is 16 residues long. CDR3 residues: CASSFSSRAKNSPLHF. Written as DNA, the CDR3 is TGTGCCAGCAGTTTTAGCTCCAGGGCGAAGAATTCACCCCTCCACTTT.

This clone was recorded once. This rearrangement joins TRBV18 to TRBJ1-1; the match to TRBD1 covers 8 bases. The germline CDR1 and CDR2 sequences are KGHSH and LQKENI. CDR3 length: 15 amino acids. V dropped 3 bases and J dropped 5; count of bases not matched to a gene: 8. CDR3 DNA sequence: TGTGCCAGCTCACCGGGGACAGGCTTGGGGACTGAAGCTTTCTTT. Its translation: CASSPGTGLGTEAFF.

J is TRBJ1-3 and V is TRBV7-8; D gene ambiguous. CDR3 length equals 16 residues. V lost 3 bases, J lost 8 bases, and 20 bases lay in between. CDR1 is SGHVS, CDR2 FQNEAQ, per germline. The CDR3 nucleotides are TGTGCCAGCAGCTTCTCCGGTCTCGGTGGTCGGGACACCATATATTTT. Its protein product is CASSFSGLGGRDTIYF.

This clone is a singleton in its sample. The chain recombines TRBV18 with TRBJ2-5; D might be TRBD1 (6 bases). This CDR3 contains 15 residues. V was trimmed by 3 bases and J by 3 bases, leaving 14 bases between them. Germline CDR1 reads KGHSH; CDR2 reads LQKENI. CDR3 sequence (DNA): TGTGCCAGCTCACCTATCCAGGACAGAGAAGAGACCCAGTACTTC. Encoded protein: CASSPIQDREETQYF.

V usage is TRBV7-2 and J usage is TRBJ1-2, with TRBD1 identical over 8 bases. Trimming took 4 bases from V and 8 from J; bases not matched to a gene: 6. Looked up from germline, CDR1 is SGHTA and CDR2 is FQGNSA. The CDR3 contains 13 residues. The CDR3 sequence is CASSSQGAGGYTF. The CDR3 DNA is TGTGCCAGCAGCTCGCAGGGGGCTGGGGGCTACACCTTC.

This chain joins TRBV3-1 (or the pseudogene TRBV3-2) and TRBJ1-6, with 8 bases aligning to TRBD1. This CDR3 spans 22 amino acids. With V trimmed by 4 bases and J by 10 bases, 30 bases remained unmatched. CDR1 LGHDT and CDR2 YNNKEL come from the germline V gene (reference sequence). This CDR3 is CASSLSPRTGRWHRGQFSPLHF. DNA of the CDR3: TGTGCCAGCAGCCTCTCACCGAGGACAGGGAGGTGGCATAGAGGCCAATTCTCACCCCTCCACTTT.

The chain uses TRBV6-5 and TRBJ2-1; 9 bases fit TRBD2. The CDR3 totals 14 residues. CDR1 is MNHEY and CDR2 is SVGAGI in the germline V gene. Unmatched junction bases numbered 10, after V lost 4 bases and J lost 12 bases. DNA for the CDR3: TGTGCCAGCAGTTTAACGACTAGCGGCCCTAGGCAGTTCTTC. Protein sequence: CASSLTTSGPRQFF.

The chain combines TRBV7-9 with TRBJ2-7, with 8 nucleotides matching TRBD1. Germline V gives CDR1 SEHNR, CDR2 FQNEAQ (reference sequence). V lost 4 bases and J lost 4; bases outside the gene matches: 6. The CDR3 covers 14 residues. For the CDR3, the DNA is TGTGCCAGCAGCTCAGGGGGCTCAAGGTACGAGCAGTACTTC. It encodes CASSSGGSRYEQYF.

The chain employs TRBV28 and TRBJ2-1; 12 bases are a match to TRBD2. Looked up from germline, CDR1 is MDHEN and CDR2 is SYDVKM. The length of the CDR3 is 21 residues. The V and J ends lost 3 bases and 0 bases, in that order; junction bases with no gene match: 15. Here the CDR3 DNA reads TGTGCCAGCAGTTTCGTCATCTCTGGGACTAGCGGGTTGAGCTCCTACAATGAGCAGTTCTTC. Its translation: CASSFVISGTSGLSSYNEQFF.

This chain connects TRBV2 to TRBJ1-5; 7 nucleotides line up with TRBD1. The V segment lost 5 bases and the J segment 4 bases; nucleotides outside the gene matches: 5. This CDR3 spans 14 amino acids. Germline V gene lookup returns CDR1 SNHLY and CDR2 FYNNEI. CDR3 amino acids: CASSFDRANQPQHF. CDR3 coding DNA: TGTGCCAGCAGTTTCGACAGGGCTAATCAGCCCCAGCATTTT.